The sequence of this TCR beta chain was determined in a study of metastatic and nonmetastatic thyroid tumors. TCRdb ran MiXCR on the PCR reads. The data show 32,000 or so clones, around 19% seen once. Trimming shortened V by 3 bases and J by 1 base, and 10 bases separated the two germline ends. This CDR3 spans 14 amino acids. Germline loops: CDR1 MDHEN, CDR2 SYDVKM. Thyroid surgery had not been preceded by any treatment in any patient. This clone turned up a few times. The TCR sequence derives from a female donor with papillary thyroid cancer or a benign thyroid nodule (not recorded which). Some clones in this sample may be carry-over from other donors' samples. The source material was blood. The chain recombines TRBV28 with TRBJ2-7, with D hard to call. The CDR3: CASSLLRVSYEQYF. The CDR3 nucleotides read TGTGCCAGCAGTTTGTTAAGAGTATCCTACGAGCAGTACTTC.